Detailed here is one TCR beta chain. The antigen is not known. The data are from a study of response to subunit inactivated influenza vaccine. Points from the study as a whole: Authors suggested few new T cells are recruited by each seasonal influenza vaccination.

One entry per CDR3 protein, called by TCRdb with MiXCR from the RT-PCR reads. This sample has over 400,000 distinct CDR3 sequences, with 13% found just once. CDR1 is SGHRS and CDR2 is YFSETQ in the germline V gene. The CDR3 is 14 residues long. Trimming took 0 bases from V and 7 from J, leaving 13 bases between them. This sequence was found in a man aged 45-60 years who received an inactivated influenza vaccine. Sequenced material: PBMCs from blood, taken roughly 47 days after vaccination. This rearrangement joins TRBV5-1 to TRBJ1-2, with D possibly being TRBD1 (5 bases). CDR3 coding DNA: TGCGCCAGCAGCTTGGAGACGGGGACGTCTGGCTACACCTTC. Protein product: CASSLETGTSGYTF.